These T cell receptor beta chains were read from a single sample in a study of T-cell reconstitution after alpha-beta-depleted transplantation in children. TCRdb re-called the PCR reads through MiXCR, storing one row per CDR3 protein. The sample shows approximately 91,000 distinct CDR3 sequences, 7% to 9% of them seen only once. The sequencing here drew on PBMCs from the stem cell graft donor, taken from the stem cell graft. These TCRs come from a human donor who donated a stem cell graft to a child with congenital amegakaryocytic thrombocytopenia. CDR3s leave out the opening cysteine and the closing phenylalanine or tryptophan. Expanded clones are given a class, and other clones once, few, many or no size at all.

clone size | V gene | CDR3 protein
many | TRBV3-1 | ASSRYDLTGYEQY
few | TRBV7-8 | ASSLGRAGTYEQY
many | TRBV5-1 | ASSAGQMNTEAF
many | TRBV4-1 | ASSQDLGTEAF
- | TRBV20-1 | SALDRETQY
many | TRBV28 | ASSPGPATTDTQY
many | TRBV28 | ASSLNFRRESH
many | TRBV28 | ASSSLGGKPQH
many | TRBV2 | ASSRRLAGGLSTDTQY
many | TRBV5-1 | ASSWGQADDEQF
- | TRBV20-1 | SARDRLTGLETQY
many | TRBV7-2 | ASSFLVGLAGREQF
many | TRBV5-1 | ASSLYELRDEQF
many | TRBV20-1 | SAFAGLAGDFRTHEQY
many | TRBV7-2 | ASSLEVGGGGYT
few | TRBV10-3 | AIHGGSSYEQY
many | TRBV7-9 | ASSPTGPGELF
many | TRBV7-9 | ASSFGGPMNTEAF
many | TRBV20-1 | SARGLSTEAF
many | TRBV28 | ASSQAGSGTEAF
many | TRBV5-4 | ASRKGPTNTGELF
many | TRBV20-1 | SASPGGGYQETQY
many | TRBV12-3/TRBV12-4 | ASSFFGGTSSYNEQF
many | TRBV5-1 | ASSLIGDGNQPQH
many | TRBV5-1 | ASSLELAGGQYNEQF
many | TRBV20-1 | SAITGTSGLETQY
many | TRBV5-1 | ASSPYTESNSPLH
many | TRBV4-3 | ASSQETTSYEQY
- | TRBV6-1 | ASSGRDRPSQPQH
many | TRBV7-2 | ASSSGLAGADTQY
many | TRBV28 | ASSGEMYQETQY
many | TRBV3-1 | ASSADWSGGAQEQF
many | TRBV20-1 | SARDTAGATDTQY
many | TRBV28 | ASSLRDRVGEQY
many | TRBV28 | ASSLVPGSYGYT
many | TRBV5-1 | ASSLTPNYGYT
many | TRBV5-1 | ASSSSGGDMRETQY
many | TRBV20-1 | SARIFGFEQGGETQY
many | TRBV7-8 | ASSLGGGLRNEQF
- | TRBV7-6 | ASSLQRGSGELF
many | TRBV15 | ATSSIQVSGNTIY
many | TRBV7-2 | ASPLTES
many | TRBV5-1 | ASSRDRSSADTQY
few | TRBV30 | AWGQNNQPQH
many | TRBV15 | ATSTDQETQY